The T cell receptor beta chain under discussion was sequenced for a study of Graves' ophthalmopathy and Graves' hyperthyroidism. Germline-derived CDR1 and CDR2 are MNHEY and SVGEGT. The CDR3 contains 14 residues. Ophthalmopathy absent within 18 months of follow-up marked hyperthyroidism as stable. The authors enrolled newly diagnosed hyperthyroidism patients aged 18 to 65 with under 2 months' duration. Orbital computed tomography, together with clinical symptoms, serum thyroxine, TRAb and thyroid ultrasound, was used for diagnosis. For repertoire sequencing, the TCR beta CDR3 regions were amplified from RNA transcripts. Following a first-round RT-PCR that used HTBI primers, a second-round multiplex PCR was carried out. A single record per CDR3 protein comes from TCRdb applying MiXCR to the multiplex PCR reads. The sample lists roughly 400,000 distinct CDR3 sequences, about 18% occurring once. This clonotype appeared once. One end of the junction fails to match germline, which may point to a read error.

The sample was peripheral blood. The chain couples TRBV6-2 or TRBV6-3 to TRBJ2-2; perhaps D is TRBD1 or TRBD2 (5 bases each). The clonotype originates from an adult woman with stable Graves' hyperthyroidism. CDR3 residues: CASTSLAGTGDLFF. CDR3 bases: TGTGCCAGCACTTCGCTAGCTGGGACCGGGGATCTGTTTTTT.